Presented here are 26 T cell receptor beta chains from one specimen sequenced in a study of shared clonotypes between healthy human individuals. Using immunoSEQ multiplex PCR, the repertoire was profiled, and TCRdb retains in-frame clones only, with some absent. The data hold hundreds of thousands of clones, with 95% to 98% observed a single time. Sequenced: naive CD4+ T cells sorted from blood. The subset was: CD45RA+ positively selected. The receptors here all came from a woman under 40 in good health.

This clone was recorded only once. This sequence joins TRBV5-1 and TRBJ1-2; D gene ambiguous. Germline V CDR1 and CDR2: SGHRS, YFSETQ. Trimming removed 4 bases at V and 4 bases at J, with 17 bases between. The length of the CDR3 is 15 residues. The CDR3 DNA reads TGCGCCAGCAGCCGTGACGGACCGGGTGCCTATGGCTACACCTTC. It specifies CASSRDGPGAYGYTF.

The chain's CDR3 is CASSQDSRVWAEAFF. The CDR3 region has the DNA TGCGCCAGCAGCCAAGATTCGCGGGTCTGGGCTGAAGCTTTCTTT. The chain recombines TRBV4-1 with TRBJ1-1; D is unclear. The V end lost 0 bases, the J end lost 6 bases, and 14 bases lay between the germline ends. This CDR3 has 15 amino acids. The germline V gene has CDR1 MGHRA and CDR2 YSYEKL.

The chain is built from TRBV28 and TRBJ1-5; D unclear. The germline V and J ends were trimmed by 5 bases and 5 bases, with 13 bases remaining between them. The length of the CDR3 is 14 residues. Germline V lookup: CDR1 MDHEN, CDR2 SYDVKM. The CDR3: CASSPPAHDQPQHF. CDR3 DNA sequence: TGTGCCAGCAGTCCCCCCGCGCACGATCAGCCCCAGCATTTT.

The chain carries TRBV5-5 and TRBJ1-1; D perhaps matches TRBD1 (6 bases). The CDR3 runs 14 residues. Germline values: CDR1 SGHKS, CDR2 YYEKEE (reference sequence). V lost 2 bases and J 1 base, leaving 9 bases between the germline ends. The CDR3 sequence is CASSLQGRNTEAFF. The DNA of the CDR3 is TGTGCCAGCAGCTTACAGGGCAGGAACACTGAAGCTTTCTTT.

The chain joins TRBV15 to TRBJ2-2; the D is unclear. The germline V and J ends were trimmed by 1 base and 4 bases, with 1 base remaining between them. The CDR3 has 12 amino acids. In germline, CDR1 is LNHNV, CDR2 YYDKDF (reference sequence). CDR3 in amino acids: CATSRVTGELFF. For the CDR3, the DNA is TGTGCCACCAGCAGAGTCACCGGGGAGCTGTTTTTT.

With regard to this clone: The same CDR3 can be traced to other DNA sequences in this sample. The V call is TRBV19, the J call TRBJ2-2; unclear D gene. There are 12 residues in the CDR3. Germline loops: CDR1 LNHDA, CDR2 SQIVND (reference sequence). Trimming took 3 bases from V and 6 from J, leaving 5 bases between them. The CDR3 sequence is CASSIPPGELFF. In DNA form, the CDR3 reads TGTGCCAGTAGTATCCCCCCCGGGGAGCTGTTTTTT.

The chain employs TRBV28 and TRBJ2-2, with 8 bases identical to TRBD1. Germline V lookup: CDR1 MDHEN, CDR2 SYDVKM. Trimming at V came to 8 bases and at J to 7 bases, leaving 9 bases not matched to a gene. CDR3 size: 14 residues. For the CDR3, the DNA is TGTGCCAGCGCAACCAGGGGGCTGGGCGGGGAGCTGTTTTTT. It specifies CASATRGLGGELFF. Filled out from reference TRBV28 and TRBJ2-2, the complete variable domain reads DVKVTQSSRYLVKRTGEKVFLECVQDMDHENMFWYRQDPGLGLRLIYFSYDVKMKEKGDIPEGYSVSREKKERFSLILESASTNQTSMYLCASATRGLGGELFFGEGSRLTVL.

V is TRBV27 and J is TRBJ2-2; D not certain. Trimming cost V 2 bases and J 6 bases, with 7 bases left between them. There are 13 residues in the CDR3. Germline V gene sequence: CDR1 MNHEY, CDR2 SMNVEV (reference sequence). The CDR3 is CASSLMGPGELFF. CDR3 in DNA: TGTGCCAGCAGTTTAATGGGTCCCGGGGAGCTGTTTTTT.

CDR3 DNA sequence: TGTGCCAGCAGCCAGTACAGAATATTTTCCTACGAGCAGTACTTC. Amino acid sequence: CASSQYRIFSYEQYF. The chain recombines TRBV7-8 with TRBJ2-7; D gene ambiguous. Trimming removed 5 bases at V and 1 base at J, with 15 bases between. This CDR3 spans 15 amino acids. The germline V gene has CDR1 SGHVS and CDR2 FQNEAQ.

This chain joins TRBV13 and TRBJ2-5, with 11 bases aligning to TRBD2. The V gene end was trimmed by 2 bases and the J gene end by 3 bases; junction bases not matched to a gene: 5. The CDR3 is 16 amino acids. Germline assignment: CDR1 PRHDT and CDR2 FYEKMQ (reference sequence). The CDR3 region is CASSLRASGRKETQYF. The CDR3 bases are TGTGCCAGCAGCTTACGGGCTAGCGGGAGGAAAGAGACCCAGTACTTC.

The chain is built from TRBV5-5 and TRBJ2-7; D gene unclear. V dropped 3 bases and J dropped 6 bases, with 16 bases sitting between them. Germline lookup yields CDR1 SGHKS and CDR2 YYEKEE (reference sequence). There are 14 residues in the CDR3. CDR3 nucleotide sequence: TGTGCCAGCAGCTGGGCCATACGGTCTCGCGAGCAGTACTTC. Translated, it gives CASSWAIRSREQYF.

The count of this clone is one. This sequence joins TRBV20-1 and TRBJ1-2; D remains unclear. Trimming pared 1 base from V and 8 bases from J, leaving 8 bases between. Germline loops: CDR1 DFQATT, CDR2 SNEGSKA (reference sequence). The CDR3 loop spans 11 amino acids. Here the CDR3 DNA reads TGCAGTGCTAGAGGGTTTTTCGGCTACACCTTC. Protein product: CSARGFFGYTF.

V gene TRBV29-1 combines with J gene TRBJ1-2; 9 positions agree with TRBD1. The CDR3 spans 14 residues. The ends lost 6 bases at V and 5 bases at J; junction bases unmatched: 10. Germline V CDR1 and CDR2: SQVTM, ANQGSEA. Here the CDR3 DNA reads TGCAGCGTCGCCCAACAGGGGGCGCGATATGGCTACACCTTC. Its translation is CSVAQQGARYGYTF.

CDR3: CASSTTAGNTGELFF. For the CDR3, the DNA is TGTGCCAGCAGTACCACGGCAGGGAACACCGGGGAGCTGTTTTTT. The gene calls are TRBV28 and TRBJ2-2; D uncertain. V shed 5 bases and J shed 1 base, with 11 bases lying between them. Looked up from germline, CDR1 is MDHEN and CDR2 is SYDVKM. This CDR3 contains 15 residues.

The chain joins TRBV29-1 to TRBJ1-2; maybe TRBD1 (6 bases). The CDR3 spans 13 residues. Trimming shortened V by 7 bases and J by 3 bases, and 15 bases separated the two germline ends. Looked up from germline, CDR1 is SQVTM and CDR2 is ANQGSEA. DNA of the CDR3: TGCAGCGGAGGACGACAGGCAGACTATGGCTACACCTTC. The encoded protein is CSGGRQADYGYTF.

This clone was detected once. This sequence joins TRBV7-6 and TRBJ2-1; TRBD2 matches at 7 bases. In germline, CDR1 is SGHVS, CDR2 FNYEAQ. CDR3 length equals 16 residues. Germline trimming cut 0 bases from V and 3 bases from J; bases unmatched to any gene: 5. CDR3 nucleotides: TGTGCCAGCAGCTTAGCGGCGGGAGCGGGCTACAATGAGCAGTTCTTC. The encoded protein is CASSLAAGAGYNEQFF.

Here the CDR3 DNA reads TGCGCCAGCAGCCAAGATACGCCCGCGGCTAACACAGATACGCAGTATTTT. Its translation is CASSQDTPAANTDTQYF. The J gene is TRBJ2-3, the V gene TRBV4-1; the D is unclear. Trimming stripped 0 bases from V and 2 bases from J, with 15 bases between. The CDR3 is 17 residues long. From germline, CDR1 is MGHRA and CDR2 YSYEKL.

This chain uses TRBV27 with TRBJ2-3; possibly TRBD2 for D (6 bases). Germline V gene sequence: CDR1 MNHEY, CDR2 SMNVEV (reference sequence). Deletions cut 6 bases from V and 0 bases from J, with 10 bases between. This CDR3 is built from 14 residues. The CDR3 sequence is CASRNSGSTDTQYF. Written as DNA, the CDR3 is TGTGCCAGCAGAAATAGCGGCAGCACAGATACGCAGTATTTT.

The genes are TRBV4-1 and TRBJ1-1; tentatively, D is TRBD1 (5 bases). This CDR3 spans 13 amino acids. Per the germline V gene, CDR1 is MGHRA and CDR2 is YSYEKL. Trimming shortened V by 4 bases and J by 12 bases, and 18 bases separated the two germline ends. For the CDR3, the DNA is TGCGCCAGCAGCCGGAACCCGGGACGGCTGACTTTCTTT. Translation: CASSRNPGRLTFF.

V usage is TRBV30 and J usage is TRBJ2-7; D gene uncertain. Germline V lookup: CDR1 GTSNPN, CDR2 SVGIG (reference sequence). There are 13 residues in the CDR3. The germline V and J ends were trimmed by 1 base and 1 base, with 8 bases remaining between them. The CDR3 is CAWSGVRSYEQYF. Written as DNA, the CDR3 is TGTGCCTGGAGTGGTGTTAGATCCTACGAGCAGTACTTC.

Concerning this clone itself: An end of the junction does not agree with germline; a read error may underlie this. Additional DNA sequences in this sample encode the identical CDR3. V gene TRBV6-5 combines with J gene TRBJ2-5, with D unclear. The CDR3 has 11 residues. Looked up from germline, CDR1 is MNHEY and CDR2 is SVGAGI. CDR3 nucleotides: TGTGCCACCCTTGCGCAGGAGACTCAGTACTTC. It yields the protein CATLAQETQYF.

The chain employs TRBV7-8 and TRBJ2-1; the match to TRBD2 covers 11 bases. CDR1 and CDR2 from the germline V gene are SGHVS and FQNEAQ. J gave up 5 bases and V 4 bases, and 10 bases lay outside the gene matches. The CDR3 totals 17 residues. The CDR3 bases are TGTGCCAGCAGCTCCTCCCCCGGACTAGCGGGTAACAATGAGCAGTTCTTC. This sequence encodes CASSSSPGLAGNNEQFF. The full variable domain, its missing parts supplied by reference TRBV7-8 and TRBJ2-1, is GAGVSQSPRYKVAKRGQDVALRCDPISGHVSLFWYQQALGQGPEFLTYFQNEAQLDKSGLPSDRFFAERPEGSVSTLKIQRTQQEDSAVYLCASSSSPGLAGNNEQFFGPGTRLTVL.

V and J are TRBV5-6 and TRBJ2-1; no clear D gene. The ends were cut back, 0 bases at V and 3 bases at J, with 10 bases in the middle. Germline assignment: CDR1 SGHDT and CDR2 YYEEEE. This CDR3 is 15 amino acids long. CDR3 nucleotide sequence: TGTGCCAGCAGCTTGGTCTTTCCCCTCTACAATGAGCAGTTCTTC. Translating it yields CASSLVFPLYNEQFF.

The rearrangement links TRBV28 to TRBJ1-4; D perhaps matches TRBD1 (5 bases). The CDR3 runs to 14 residues. The V and J ends lost 4 bases and 7 bases respectively, with 13 bases between them. Germline loops: CDR1 MDHEN, CDR2 SYDVKM. Here the CDR3 reads CASSSPGTGEKLFF. CDR3 bases: TGTGCCAGCAGTTCCCCGGGGACGGGTGAAAAACTGTTTTTT.

The chain employs TRBV28 and TRBJ2-2; D is possibly TRBD2 (6 bases). In germline, CDR1 is MDHEN, CDR2 SYDVKM. The V gene lost 3 bases and the J gene lost 3 bases, with 20 bases spanning the gap. The CDR3 contains 18 residues. The CDR3 protein is CASSLDTSRRGYTGELFF. CDR3 coding DNA: TGTGCCAGCAGTTTGGATACTTCTAGGCGGGGTTACACCGGGGAGCTGTTTTTT.

This chain links TRBV19 with TRBJ2-6, with D tentatively TRBD2 (6 bases). Germline assignment: CDR1 LNHDA and CDR2 SQIVND (reference sequence). The germline V and J ends were trimmed by 6 bases and 1 base, with 22 bases remaining between them. The CDR3 is made up of 19 amino acids. CDR3 DNA: TGTGCCAGTAGATCATGGGGCCGGCGGGAACTGTCTGGGGCCAACGTCCTGACTTTC. Translating it yields CASRSWGRRELSGANVLTF.